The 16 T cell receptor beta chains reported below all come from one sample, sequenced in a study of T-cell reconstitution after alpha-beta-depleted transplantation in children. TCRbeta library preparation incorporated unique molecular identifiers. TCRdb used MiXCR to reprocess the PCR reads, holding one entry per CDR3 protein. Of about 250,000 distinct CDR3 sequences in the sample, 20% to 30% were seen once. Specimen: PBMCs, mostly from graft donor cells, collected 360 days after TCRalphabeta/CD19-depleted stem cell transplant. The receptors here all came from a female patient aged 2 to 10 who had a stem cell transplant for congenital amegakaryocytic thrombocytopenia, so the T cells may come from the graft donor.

The CDR3: CSVGKRQGYEQYF. DNA of the CDR3: TGCAGCGTGGGAAAGAGACAGGGCTACGAGCAGTACTTC. The J gene is TRBJ2-7, the V gene TRBV29-1, with 7 bases aligning to TRBD1. Germline values: CDR1 SQVTM, CDR2 ANQGSEA. The CDR3 is 13 amino acids. V dropped 6 bases and J dropped 3; count of bases not matched to a gene: 8.

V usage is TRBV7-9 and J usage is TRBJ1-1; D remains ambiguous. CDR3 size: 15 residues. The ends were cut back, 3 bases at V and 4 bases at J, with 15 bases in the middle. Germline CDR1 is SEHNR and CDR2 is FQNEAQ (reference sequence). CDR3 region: CASSFGGTGATEAFF. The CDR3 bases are TGTGCCAGCAGCTTTGGAGGCACGGGTGCCACTGAAGCTTTCTTT. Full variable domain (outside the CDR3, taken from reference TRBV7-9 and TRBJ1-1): DTGVSQNPRHKITKRGQNVTFRCDPISEHNRLYWYRQTLGQGPEFLTYFQNEAQLEKSRLLSDRFSAERPKGSFSTLEIQRTEQGDSAMYLCASSFGGTGATEAFFGQGTRLTVV.

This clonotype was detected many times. The CDR3 is CASSAGRPNNEKLFF. CDR3 DNA: TGCGCCAGCAGCGCCGGACGGCCGAATAATGAAAAACTGTTTTTT. The chain is built from TRBV5-1 and TRBJ1-4; D call uncertain. Germline V gives CDR1 SGHRS, CDR2 YFSETQ. The CDR3 runs 15 residues. V lost 4 bases and J lost 4, with 14 bases in between.

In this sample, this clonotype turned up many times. The CDR3 coding sequence is TGTGCCAGCAGCCAAGATTTCCGGACATCTTACGAGCAGTACTTC. Amino acids: CASSQDFRTSYEQYF. The chain links TRBV4-2 to TRBJ2-7, with D possibly TRBD1 on 5 matching bases. Germline assignment: CDR1 LGHNA and CDR2 YNFKEQ. This CDR3 spans 15 amino acids. Trimming pared 0 bases from V and 4 bases from J, leaving 13 bases between.

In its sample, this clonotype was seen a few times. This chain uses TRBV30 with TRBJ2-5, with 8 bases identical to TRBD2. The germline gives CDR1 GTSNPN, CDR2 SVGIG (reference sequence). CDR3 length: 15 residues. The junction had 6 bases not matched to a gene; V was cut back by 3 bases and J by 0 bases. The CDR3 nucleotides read TGTGCCTGGAGCGTCTTTAGCGGGAACCAAGAGACCCAGTACTTC. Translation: CAWSVFSGNQETQYF.

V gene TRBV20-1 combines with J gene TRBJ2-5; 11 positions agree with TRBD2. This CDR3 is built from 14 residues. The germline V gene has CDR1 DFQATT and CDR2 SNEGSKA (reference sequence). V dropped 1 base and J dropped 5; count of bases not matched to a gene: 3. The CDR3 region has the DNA TGCAGTGCTAGAGTACTAGCGGGAGTGGAGACCCAGTACTTC. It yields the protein CSARVLAGVETQYF.

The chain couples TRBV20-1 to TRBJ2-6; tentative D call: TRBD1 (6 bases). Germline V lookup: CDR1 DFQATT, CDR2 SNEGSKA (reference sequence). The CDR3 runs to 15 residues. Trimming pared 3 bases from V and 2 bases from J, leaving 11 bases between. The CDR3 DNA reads TGCAGTGCTAGGCGTTACAGGGCTGGGGCCAACGTCCTGACTTTC. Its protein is CSARRYRAGANVLTF.

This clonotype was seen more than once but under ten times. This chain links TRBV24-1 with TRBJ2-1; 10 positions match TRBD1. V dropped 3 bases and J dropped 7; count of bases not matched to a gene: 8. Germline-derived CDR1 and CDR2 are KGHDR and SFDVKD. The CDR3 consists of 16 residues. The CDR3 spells CATSDPTGGASNEQFF. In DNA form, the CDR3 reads TGTGCCACCAGTGATCCGACAGGGGGCGCTTCTAATGAGCAGTTCTTC.

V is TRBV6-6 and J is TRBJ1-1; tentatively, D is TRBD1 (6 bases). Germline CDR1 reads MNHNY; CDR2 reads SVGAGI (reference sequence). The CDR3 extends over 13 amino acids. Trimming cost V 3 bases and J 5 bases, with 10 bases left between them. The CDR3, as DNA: TGTGCCAGCAGTTATGGGGGGCGTACTGAAGCTTTCTTT. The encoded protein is CASSYGGRTEAFF.

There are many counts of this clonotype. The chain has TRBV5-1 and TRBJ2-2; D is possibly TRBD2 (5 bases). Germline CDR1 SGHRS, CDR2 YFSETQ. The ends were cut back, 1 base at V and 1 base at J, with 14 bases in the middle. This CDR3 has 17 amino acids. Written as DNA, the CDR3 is TGCGCCAGCAGCTTGTTCCCTTCCAGCGGGAACACCGGGGAGCTGTTTTTT. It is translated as CASSLFPSSGNTGELFF. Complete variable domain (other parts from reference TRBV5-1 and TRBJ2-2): KAGVTQTPRYLIKTRGQQVTLSCSPISGHRSVSWYQQTPGQGLQFLFEYFSETQRNKGNFPGRFSGRQFSNSRSEMNVSTLELGDSALYLCASSLFPSSGNTGELFFGEGSRLTVL.

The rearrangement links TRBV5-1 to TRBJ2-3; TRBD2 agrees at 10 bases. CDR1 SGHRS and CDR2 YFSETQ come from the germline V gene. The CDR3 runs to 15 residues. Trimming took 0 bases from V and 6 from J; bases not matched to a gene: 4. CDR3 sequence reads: CASSLALAGSDTQYF. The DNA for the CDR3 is TGCGCCAGCAGCTTGGCACTAGCGGGATCGGATACGCAGTATTTT. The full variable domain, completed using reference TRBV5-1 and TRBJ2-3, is KAGVTQTPRYLIKTRGQQVTLSCSPISGHRSVSWYQQTPGQGLQFLFEYFSETQRNKGNFPGRFSGRQFSNSRSEMNVSTLELGDSALYLCASSLALAGSDTQYFGPGTRLTVL.

As DNA, the CDR3 is TGTGCCAGCAGTTACTCATTGTCCGGGTTTCGTTACAATGAGCAGTTCTTC. This encodes CASSYSLSGFRYNEQFF. This rearrangement joins TRBV6-5 to TRBJ2-1; D gene ambiguous. CDR3 length equals 17 residues. Germline assignment: CDR1 MNHEY and CDR2 SVGAGI. Trimming shortened V by 0 bases and J by 4 bases, and 16 bases separated the two germline ends.

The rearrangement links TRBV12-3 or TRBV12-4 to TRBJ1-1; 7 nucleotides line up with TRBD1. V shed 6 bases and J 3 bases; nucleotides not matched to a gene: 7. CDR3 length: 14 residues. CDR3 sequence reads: CASRTTGEDTEAFF. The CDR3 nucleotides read TGTGCCAGCAGAACCACAGGGGAGGACACTGAAGCTTTCTTT.

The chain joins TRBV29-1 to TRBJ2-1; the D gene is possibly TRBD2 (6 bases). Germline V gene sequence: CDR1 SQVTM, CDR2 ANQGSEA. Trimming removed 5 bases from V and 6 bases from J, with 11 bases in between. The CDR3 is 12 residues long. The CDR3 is CSVYGGLNEQFF. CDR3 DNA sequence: TGCAGCGTTTACGGGGGTCTCAATGAGCAGTTCTTC.

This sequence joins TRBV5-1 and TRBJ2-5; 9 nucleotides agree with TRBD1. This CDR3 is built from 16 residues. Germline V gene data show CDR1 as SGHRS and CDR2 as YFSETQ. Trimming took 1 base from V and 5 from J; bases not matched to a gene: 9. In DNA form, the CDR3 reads TGCGCCAGCAGCTTGTCCCCGACAGGGGGATTCGAGACCCAGTACTTC. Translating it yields CASSLSPTGGFETQYF.

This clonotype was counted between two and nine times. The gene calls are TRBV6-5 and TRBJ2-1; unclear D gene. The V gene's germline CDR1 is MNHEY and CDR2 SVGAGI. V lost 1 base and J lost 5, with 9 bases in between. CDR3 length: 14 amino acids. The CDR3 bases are TGTGCCAGCAGTTACTGGCCAGTCGACAATGAGCAGTTCTTC. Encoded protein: CASSYWPVDNEQFF.